This TCR beta chain was profiled in a study of T cells in Graves' hyperthyroidism and ophthalmopathy (dated by TCRdb to about 2019). Study-level background: Peripheral blood samples were taken at initial diagnosis, before any treatment was given. A discovery cohort of roughly 100 patients, roughly 43 with Graves' ophthalmopathy and 55 to 60 with stable Graves' hyperthyroidism, was used to find distinguishing TCR V-J signatures. Prospective prediction of ophthalmopathy was tested in an independent validation cohort consisting of fewer than 20 hyperthyroidism patients and some 17 patients who later progressed to ophthalmopathy. For training and testing, the 100 or so patients in the discovery cohort were randomly divided in a 7:3 ratio. In addition, the study compared T-cell repertoires in thyroid tissue and in blood from roughly 6 Graves' hyperthyroidism patients. Once sampling was done, hyperthyroidism patients were given methimazole at a starting dose of 30 mg daily, whereas ophthalmopathy patients were given high-dose intravenous methylprednisolone. TCR Vbeta CDR3 sequencing of roughly 140 peripheral blood samples (approximately 44 ophthalmopathy, 75 hyperthyroidism and roughly 17 progressor patients) is reported in the paper. What the research found in general, with its limitations: A 13 V-J signature model separated ophthalmopathy from stable hyperthyroidism, with around 91% sensitivity and 81% to 82% specificity in cross-validation and 80%/75% in testing. Most expanded thyroid clonotypes (frequency above 0.001) were also detected in blood, a finding suggesting that blood repertoires may reflect thyroid immune responses. Sample size was not statistically predetermined, and investigators were not blinded to group allocation. In validation, the model predicted progression to ophthalmopathy a median of around six months before onset, with roughly 70% sensitivity and 72.22% specificity.

The germline V gene gives CDR1 as SNHLY and CDR2 as FYNNEI. Clipping removes 6 bases from V and 2 bases from J, with 7 as the unmatched junction base count. The CDR3 goes from the cysteine to the phenylalanine over 15 residues. The CDR3 DNA has 45 bases and is translated from base 1. A remark on this clonotype: Its recognized antigen is unknown. No much larger clone exists at a distance of one base, and base qualities are not known.

TCR beta CDR3 regions were amplified from RNA transcripts. A first-round RT-PCR of the TCR CDR3 used the HTBI primer set with the Qiagen OneStep RT-PCR kit. Libraries were constructed in a second round of multiplex PCR, after which size selection and purification were carried out. The libraries were sequenced on an Illumina HiSeq2000 using paired-end 100 bp reads. The source study handled its data this way. SOAPnuke was used to process the raw data, with reads discarded if the reads contained adapters or uncalled bases, had a mean Phred below 15, or lacked an exact constant-primer or identifier match. COPE v1.2.5 was used to merge high-quality paired reads, and clonotypes were defined as unique nucleotide sequences. MiTCR v1.1 was used to align clonotypes to the IMGT TRBV, TRBD and TRBJ reference segments. Only V-J combinations with frequency above 0.0001, covering about 99% of repertoires, were analysed. A TCS score was defined as the ratio between F50 (clonal expansion) and ExV (chaos), using BLOSUM62-based TCRdist between CDR3 peptides within each V-J. Welch's t-statistics and random forest reduced 450 to 600 V-J features to 13, which were used in a naive Bayes classifier (R e1071). The public reads were reprocessed in TCRdb via fastp at Q25 and MiXCR, keeping in-frame beta chains. CDR3 protein sequences are deduplicated, and each keeps its most common genes and DNA. What appears here as the V and J calls and clone size reflects TCRdb's work, not the paper's. In this sample the table shows roughly 420,000 distinct CDR3 sequences, around 14% of which occur a single time. Around 7.3% of the sample goes to the ten largest clones.

Graves' hyperthyroidism was defined as stable when no progression to ophthalmopathy occurred over 18 months of follow-up. Hyperthyroidism patients were aged 18 to 65 years and newly diagnosed, with disease duration of less than 2 months. Patients with uncontrolled infections, other autoimmune diseases, pregnancy or lactation were excluded. Diagnoses relied on clinical symptoms, serum thyroxine and TRAb, thyroid ultrasound and orbital computed tomography. PBMCs were separated from around 9.1 ml of fresh peripheral blood using Ficoll-Paque density gradient centrifugation. Total RNA was extracted with Trizol reagent, and quality was checked on an Agilent 2100 Bioanalyzer.

The sequencing sample was made of blood. The TCR sequence derives from a young woman with Graves' hyperthyroidism. Rearrangement joined TRBV2 to TRBJ1-2, with 9 central nucleotides matching TRBD1. CDR3 region: CASRTGTGYNYGYTF. The sequenced DNA: TGTGCCAGCAGGACGGGGACAGGGTACAACTATGGCTACACCTTC.